A selection of T cell receptor beta chains follows, all from one sample in a study of T cell repertoires in cytomegalovirus infection. The antigens for these receptors are not known. TCRdb analysed the reads with MiXCR anew, one entry per CDR3 protein. This repertoire shows around 750,000 distinct CDR3 sequences, approximately 29% found once; its top ten account for 9.5% to 15%. Sequences were derived from cultured CD8+ T cells from PBMCs, sampled from culture after CMV antigen stimulation. The receptors originated from a human donor in good health (CMV status not recorded). Some clones in this sample may be carry-over from other donors' samples. The CDR3 runs from the conserved cysteine through the conserved F or W. A D gene is named only where the DNA matches it firmly. Rows give clone size only sometimes, using once, few, many, or a class for an expanded clone.

clone_size,v_call,j_call,d_call,cdr3_nt,cdr3_aa
few,TRBV12-3/TRBV12-4,TRBJ1-2,-,TGTGCCAGCAGTCTGGACCGCGCGGACTATGGCTACACCTTC,CASSLDRADYGYTF
many,TRBV19,TRBJ1-3,-,TGTGCCAGTAGTATACGGCCCTACTCTGGAAACACCATATATTTT,CASSIRPYSGNTIYF
-,TRBV9,TRBJ1-2,-,TGTGCCAGCAGGGGACCGGGGGTCGTCGGGTATGGCTACACCTTC,CASRGPGVVGYGYTF
many,TRBV19,TRBJ1-2,-,TGTGCCAGTAACGTCGGGGGCGCCTCCTTCTATGGCTACACCTTC,CASNVGGASFYGYTF
-,TRBV7-2,TRBJ2-3,-,TGTGCCAGCAGCTTAGCCGGCCGTTACACAGATACGCAGTATTTT,CASSLAGRYTDTQYF
-,TRBV20-1,TRBJ2-4,-,TGCAGTGCTAGTATTCAGCGTCGAATTCAGTACTTC,CSASIQRRIQYF
-,TRBV4-3,TRBJ2-5,-,TGCGCCAGCAGCCAGGAGGGGGGAACGGGGGAGACCCAGTACTTC,CASSQEGGTGETQYF
-,TRBV5-4,TRBJ1-2,-,TGTGCCAGCAGCTTGGCAGAGTGGGCCTATGGCTACACCTTC,CASSLAEWAYGYTF
-,TRBV6-2/TRBV6-3,TRBJ1-2,-,TGTGCCAGCAGTTACGGGGGAAGGAATGGCTACACCTTC,CASSYGGRNGYTF
-,TRBV29-1,TRBJ1-2,-,TGCAGCGTGAGGGGCCAGGGAGACACCCATGGCTACACCTTC,CSVRGQGDTHGYTF
-,TRBV11-2,TRBJ2-3,-,TGTGCCAGCAGCTTAGGCGGGATCTCTGCGCAGTATTTT,CASSLGGISAQYF
few,TRBV7-9,TRBJ2-1,TRBD2,TGTGCCAGCAGGCGGGGTAGCGGGGGGACCGAGCAGTTCTTC,CASRRGSGGTEQFF
few,TRBV7-6,TRBJ1-1,-,TGTGCCAGCAGCCCCGGAGTCGAGAACACTGAAGCTTTCTTT,CASSPGVENTEAFF
-,TRBV19,TRBJ2-5,-,TGTGCCAGTAGTCAGAGGGGACTCGGTGAGACCCAGTACTTC,CASSQRGLGETQYF
few,TRBV4-1,TRBJ1-5,-,TGCGCCAGCAGCCAAGAGGGGGCCCGGAATCAGCCCCAGCATTTT,CASSQEGARNQPQHF
-,TRBV27,TRBJ1-5,-,TGTGCCAGCAGTCGGCGAGGGGGGTGGAATCAGCCCCAGCATTTT,CASSRRGGWNQPQHF
-,TRBV5-3,TRBJ2-7,-,TGTGCCAGCAGCTTGGCCCCGGGGCCCACCTACGAGCAGTACTTC,CASSLAPGPTYEQYF
-,TRBV12-3/TRBV12-4,TRBJ2-1,TRBD2,TGTGCCAGCAGTTTTTGGCTAGCGGGGGGGAGTGAGCAGTTCTTC,CASSFWLAGGSEQFF
few,TRBV19,TRBJ2-2,-,TGTGCCAGTAGCCGGCACACCGGGGAGCTGTTTTTT,CASSRHTGELFF
few,TRBV27,TRBJ2-3,-,TGTGCCAGCAGTTCAAGACAGGATCTCGATACGCAGTATTTT,CASSSRQDLDTQYF
-,TRBV7-6,TRBJ1-5,-,TGTGCCAGCAGCGAGGGCCCTAGCTATCAGCCCCAGCATTTT,CASSEGPSYQPQHF
-,TRBV7-6,TRBJ2-1,TRBD2,TGTGCCAGCAGCTTAGAGTCTAGCGGGGGGACCTACAATGAGCAGTTCTTC,CASSLESSGGTYNEQFF
many,TRBV7-2,TRBJ2-2,-,TGTGCCAGCTCAAAGGGGGGGCCGAACACCGGGGAGCTGTTTTTT,CASSKGGPNTGELFF
-,TRBV28,TRBJ2-5,-,TGTGCCAGCAGTTTAGAGGGGGGATTCTGGGAGACCCAGTACTTC,CASSLEGGFWETQYF
few,TRBV18,TRBJ2-1,-,TGTGCCAGCTCACCACCGGGCTACAGCTCCTACAATGAGCAGTTCTTC,CASSPPGYSSYNEQFF
-,TRBV11-2,TRBJ2-1,-,TGTGCCAGCAGCTTTTCGCTACGGACAGACTACAATGAGCAGTTCTTC,CASSFSLRTDYNEQFF
few,TRBV29-1,TRBJ1-2,-,TGCAGCGTTGAAGATCCAACAGACTATGGCTACACCTTC,CSVEDPTDYGYTF